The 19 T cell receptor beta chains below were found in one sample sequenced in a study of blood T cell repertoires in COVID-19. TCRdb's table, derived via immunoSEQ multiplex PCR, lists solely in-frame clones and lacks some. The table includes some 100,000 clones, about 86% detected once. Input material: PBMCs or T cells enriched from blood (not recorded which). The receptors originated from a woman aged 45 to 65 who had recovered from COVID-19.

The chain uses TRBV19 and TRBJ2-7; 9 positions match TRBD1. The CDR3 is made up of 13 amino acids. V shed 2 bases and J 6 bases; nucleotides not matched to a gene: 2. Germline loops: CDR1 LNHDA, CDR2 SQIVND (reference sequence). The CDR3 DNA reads TGTGCCAGTAGTATAAGGGGACAGGGCGAGCAGTACTTC. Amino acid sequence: CASSIRGQGEQYF.

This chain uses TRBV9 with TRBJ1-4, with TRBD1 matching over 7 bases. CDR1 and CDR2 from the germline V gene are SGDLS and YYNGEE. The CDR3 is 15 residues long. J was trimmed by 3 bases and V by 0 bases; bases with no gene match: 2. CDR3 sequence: CASSVGRGPNEKLFF. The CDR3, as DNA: TGTGCCAGCAGCGTAGGAAGGGGGCCTAATGAAAAACTGTTTTTT.

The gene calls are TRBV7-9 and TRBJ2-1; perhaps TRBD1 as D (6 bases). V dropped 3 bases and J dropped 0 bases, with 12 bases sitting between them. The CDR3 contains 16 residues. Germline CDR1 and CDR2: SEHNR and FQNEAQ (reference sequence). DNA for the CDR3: TGTGCCAGCAGCTTCCGCCAGGGGAGCTCCTACAATGAGCAGTTCTTC. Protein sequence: CASSFRQGSSYNEQFF.

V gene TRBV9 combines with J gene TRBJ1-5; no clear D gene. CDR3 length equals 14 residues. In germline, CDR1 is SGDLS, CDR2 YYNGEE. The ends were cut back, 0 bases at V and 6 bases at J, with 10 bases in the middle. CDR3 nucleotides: TGTGCCAGCAGCGTAGCCGTGGGAGGTCAGCCCCAGCATTTT. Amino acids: CASSVAVGGQPQHF.

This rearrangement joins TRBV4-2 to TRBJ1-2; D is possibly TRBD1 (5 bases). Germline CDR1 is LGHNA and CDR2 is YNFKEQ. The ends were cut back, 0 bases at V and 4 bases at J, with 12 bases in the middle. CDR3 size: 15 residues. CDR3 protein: CASSQDRDEGYGYTF. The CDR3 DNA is TGTGCCAGCAGCCAAGACAGGGATGAAGGCTATGGCTACACCTTC.

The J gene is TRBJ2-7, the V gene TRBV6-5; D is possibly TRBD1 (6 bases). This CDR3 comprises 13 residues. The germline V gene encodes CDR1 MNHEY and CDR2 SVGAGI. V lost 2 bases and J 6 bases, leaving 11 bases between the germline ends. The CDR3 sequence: CASSYTLRGEQYF. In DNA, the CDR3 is TGTGCCAGCAGTTACACGCTCAGGGGCGAGCAGTACTTC.

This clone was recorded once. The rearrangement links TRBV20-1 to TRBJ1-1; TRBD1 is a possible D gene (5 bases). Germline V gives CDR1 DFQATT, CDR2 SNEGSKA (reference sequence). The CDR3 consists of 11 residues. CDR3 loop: CSRVVNTEAFF. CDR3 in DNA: TGCAGCAGGGTGGTGAACACTGAAGCTTTCTTT.

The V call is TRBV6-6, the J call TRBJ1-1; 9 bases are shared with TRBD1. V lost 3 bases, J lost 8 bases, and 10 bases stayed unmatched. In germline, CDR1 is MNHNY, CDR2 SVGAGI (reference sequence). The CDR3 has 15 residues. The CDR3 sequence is CASSYPGTGTKEAFF. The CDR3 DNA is TGTGCCAGCAGTTATCCCGGGACAGGGACGAAAGAAGCTTTCTTT.

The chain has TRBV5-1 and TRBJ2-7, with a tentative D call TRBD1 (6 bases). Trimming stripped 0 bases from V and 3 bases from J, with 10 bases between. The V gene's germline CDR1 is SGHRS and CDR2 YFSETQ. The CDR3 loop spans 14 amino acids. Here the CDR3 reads CASSLEQGNYEQYF. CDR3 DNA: TGCGCCAGCAGCTTGGAACAGGGTAACTACGAGCAGTACTTC.

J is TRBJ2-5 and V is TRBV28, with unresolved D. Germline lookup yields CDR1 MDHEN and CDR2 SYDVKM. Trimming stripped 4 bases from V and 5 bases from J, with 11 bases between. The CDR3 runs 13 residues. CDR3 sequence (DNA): TGTGCCAGCAGTTCCAGGCGTATTGAGACCCAGTACTTC. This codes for CASSSRRIETQYF.

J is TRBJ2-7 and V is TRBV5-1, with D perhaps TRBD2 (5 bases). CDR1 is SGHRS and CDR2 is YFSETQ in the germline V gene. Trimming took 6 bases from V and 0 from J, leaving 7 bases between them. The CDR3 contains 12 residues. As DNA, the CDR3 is TGCGCCAGCACTCGGGACTCCTACGAGCAGTACTTC. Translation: CASTRDSYEQYF.

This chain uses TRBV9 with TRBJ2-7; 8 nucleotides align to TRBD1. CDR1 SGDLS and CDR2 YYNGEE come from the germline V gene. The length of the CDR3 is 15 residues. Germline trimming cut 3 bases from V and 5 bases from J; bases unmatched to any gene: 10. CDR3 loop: CASSARTGSVDEQYF. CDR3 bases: TGTGCCAGCAGCGCCAGGACAGGGAGTGTCGACGAGCAGTACTTC.

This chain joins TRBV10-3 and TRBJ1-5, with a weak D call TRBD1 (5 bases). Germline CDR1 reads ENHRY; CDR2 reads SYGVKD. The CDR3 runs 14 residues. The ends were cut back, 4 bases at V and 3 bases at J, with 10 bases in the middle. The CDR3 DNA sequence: TGTGCCATCAGTGGGGAGGGGAACAATCAGCCCCAGCATTTT. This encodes CAISGEGNNQPQHF.

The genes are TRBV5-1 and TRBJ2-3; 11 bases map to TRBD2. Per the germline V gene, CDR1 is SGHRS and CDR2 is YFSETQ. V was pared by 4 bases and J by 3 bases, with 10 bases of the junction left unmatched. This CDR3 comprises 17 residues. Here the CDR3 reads CASSRLLSGGVTDTQYF. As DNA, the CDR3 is TGCGCCAGCAGCCGCCTGCTTAGCGGGGGGGTGACAGATACGCAGTATTTT.

CDR3: CASSSSGGRYEQYF. CDR3 nucleotides: TGTGCCAGCAGCTCTAGCGGGGGGCGGTACGAGCAGTACTTC. This chain uses TRBV7-9 with TRBJ2-7; 11 nucleotides align to TRBD2. After removal of 4 bases from V and 4 bases from J, the junction contained 3 bases not matched to a gene. There are 14 residues in the CDR3. Germline V gives CDR1 SEHNR, CDR2 FQNEAQ (reference sequence).

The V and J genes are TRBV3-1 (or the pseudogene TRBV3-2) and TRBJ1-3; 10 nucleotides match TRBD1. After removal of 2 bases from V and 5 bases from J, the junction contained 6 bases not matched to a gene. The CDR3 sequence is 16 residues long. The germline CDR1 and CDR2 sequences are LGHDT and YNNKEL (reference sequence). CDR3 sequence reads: CASSQSRDRGRNTIYF. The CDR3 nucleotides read TGTGCCAGCAGCCAATCCCGGGACAGGGGAAGAAACACCATATATTTT.

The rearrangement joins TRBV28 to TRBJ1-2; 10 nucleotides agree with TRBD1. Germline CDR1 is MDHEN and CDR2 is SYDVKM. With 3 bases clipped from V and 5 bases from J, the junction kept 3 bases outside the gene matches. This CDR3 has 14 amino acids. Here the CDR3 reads CASSLRQGAYGYTF. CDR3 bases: TGTGCCAGCAGTTTGAGACAGGGGGCTTATGGCTACACCTTC.

This chain's CDR3 is CASSLSTGLNSPLHF. The DNA for the CDR3 is TGTGCCAGCAGCTTATCGACAGGCCTTAATTCACCCCTCCACTTT. V usage is TRBV5-4 and J usage is TRBJ1-6, with a weak D call TRBD1 (6 bases). V lost 2 bases and J lost 6, with 12 bases in between. The CDR3 covers 15 residues. Germline V gene sequence: CDR1 SGHNT, CDR2 YYREEE (reference sequence). Looking up the rest from reference TRBV5-4 and TRBJ1-6 gives the full variable domain: ETGVTQSPTHLIKTRGQQVTLRCSSQSGHNTVSWYQQALGQGPQFIFQYYREEENGRGNFPPRFSGLQFPNYSSELNVNALELDDSALYLCASSLSTGLNSPLHFGNGTRLTVT.

CDR3 residues: CATMGGLEQYF. The CDR3 DNA reads TGTGCCACCATGGGAGGGCTCGAGCAGTACTTC. The chain carries TRBV25-1 and TRBJ2-7, with TRBD2 matching over 7 bases. CDR1 and CDR2 from the germline V gene are MGHDK and SYGVNS. With 10 bases clipped from V and 6 bases from J, the junction kept 6 bases outside the gene matches. This CDR3 spans 11 amino acids.